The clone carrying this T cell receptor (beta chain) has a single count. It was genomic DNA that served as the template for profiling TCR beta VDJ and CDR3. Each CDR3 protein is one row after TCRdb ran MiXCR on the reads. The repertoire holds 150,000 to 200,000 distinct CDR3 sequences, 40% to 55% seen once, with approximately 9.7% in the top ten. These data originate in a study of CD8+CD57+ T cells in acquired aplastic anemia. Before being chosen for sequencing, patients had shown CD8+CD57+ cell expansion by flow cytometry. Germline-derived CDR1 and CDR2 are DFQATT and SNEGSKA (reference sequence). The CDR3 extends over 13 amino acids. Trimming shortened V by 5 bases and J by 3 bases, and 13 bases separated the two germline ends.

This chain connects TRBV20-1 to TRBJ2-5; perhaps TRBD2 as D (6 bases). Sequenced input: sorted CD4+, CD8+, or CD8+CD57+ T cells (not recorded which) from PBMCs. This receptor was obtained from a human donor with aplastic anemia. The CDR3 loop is CSAPETRKETQYF. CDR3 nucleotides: TGCAGTGCTCCCGAGACTAGGAAAGAGACCCAGTACTTC.